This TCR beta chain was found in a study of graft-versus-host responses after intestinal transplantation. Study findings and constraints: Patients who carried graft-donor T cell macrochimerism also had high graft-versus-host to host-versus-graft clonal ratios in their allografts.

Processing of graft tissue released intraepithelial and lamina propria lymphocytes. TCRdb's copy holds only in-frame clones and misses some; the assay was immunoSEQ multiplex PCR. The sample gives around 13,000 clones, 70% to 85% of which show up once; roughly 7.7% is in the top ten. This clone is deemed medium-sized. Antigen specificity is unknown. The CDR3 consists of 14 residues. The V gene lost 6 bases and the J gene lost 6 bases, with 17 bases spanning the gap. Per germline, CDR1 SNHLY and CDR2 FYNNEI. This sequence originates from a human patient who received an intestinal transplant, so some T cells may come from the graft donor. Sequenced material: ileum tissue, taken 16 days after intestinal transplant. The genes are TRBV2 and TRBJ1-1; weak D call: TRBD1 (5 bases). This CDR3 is CASRQTGLDAEAFF. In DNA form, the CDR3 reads TGTGCCAGCAGACAAACAGGCCTCGACGCTGAAGCTTTCTTT.